Listed here are 7 T cell receptor beta chains from one sample, sequenced in a study of blood T cell repertoires in COVID-19 (dated by TCRdb to the early 2020s). Libraries came from the immunoSEQ multiplex PCR assay. TCRdb obtained this table from immuneACCESS and retained in-frame rearrangements with V and J assigned. These tables miss some clones; where compared with another copy, unresolved V genes account for less than half of the shortfall, and the remainder is unexplained. The sample has approximately 100,000 clones on record, 80% to 85% of them singletons. Together, the top ten hold approximately 6.8% of the sample. Input material: peripheral blood. The receptors were sampled from a man in his fifties or sixties with acute or convalescent COVID-19.

The chain employs TRBV30 and TRBJ1-3, with TRBD1 identical over 9 bases. V gave up 4 bases and J gave up 3 bases; unmatched junction bases: 7. Germline lookup yields CDR1 GTSNPN and CDR2 SVGIG (reference sequence). The CDR3 contains 15 residues. The CDR3 bases are TGTGCCTGGACCAAGGGACAGGGACGTGGAAACACCATATATTTT. As protein: CAWTKGQGRGNTIYF.

This clone has just a few counts. The rearrangement joins TRBV11-1 to TRBJ1-1; tentatively, D is TRBD1 (5 bases). The germline CDR1 and CDR2 sequences are SGHAT and FQDESV (reference sequence). CDR3 size: 13 residues. V was pared by 2 bases and J by 7 bases, with 11 bases between. CDR3 nucleotides: TGTGCCAGCAGCTTAAAATACACAGGTGAAGCTTTCTTT. Its protein product is CASSLKYTGEAFF. The whole variable domain, filled in from reference TRBV11-1 and TRBJ1-1, reads EAEVAQSPRYKITEKSQAVAFWCDPISGHATLYWYRQILGQGPELLVQFQDESVVDDSQLPKDRFSAERLKGVDSTLKIQPAELGDSAMYLCASSLKYTGEAFFGQGTRLTVV.

The chain links TRBV2 to TRBJ1-5; the D gene is possibly TRBD1 (6 bases). Germline V CDR1 and CDR2: SNHLY, FYNNEI. The CDR3 contains 16 residues. V dropped 5 bases and J dropped 4 bases, with 18 bases sitting between them. Here the CDR3 DNA reads TGTGCCAGCAGTTCCTACGGGGGGCAGGGAAATCAGCCCCAGCATTTT. This gives the protein CASSSYGGQGNQPQHF.

The CDR3, as DNA: TGTGCCAGCCGCCACGACAGGTCATCCTACGAGCAGTACTTC. This encodes CASRHDRSSYEQYF. The rearrangement uses TRBV6-2 or TRBV6-3 and TRBJ2-7; D possibly corresponds to TRBD1 (6 bases). Germline lookup yields CDR1 MNHEY and CDR2 SVGEGT. CDR3 length equals 14 residues. V was shortened by 8 bases and J by 1 base, with 15 bases between the two germline ends.

This rearrangement joins TRBV9 to TRBJ1-6, with a possible D match to TRBD1 (6 bases). The CDR3 runs 15 residues. CDR1 and CDR2 from the germline V gene are SGDLS and YYNGEE. Trimming left V 3 bases short and J 9 bases short, with 16 bases between. CDR3 DNA: TGTGCCAGCAGCGAGGGGGGGCAGGGAAGTTCACCCCTCCACTTT. This sequence encodes CASSEGGQGSSPLHF.

The V gene is TRBV25-1, the J gene TRBJ2-5; maybe TRBD2 (7 bases). Germline CDR1 MGHDK, CDR2 SYGVNS. Trimming pared 5 bases from V and 4 bases from J, leaving 20 bases between. CDR3 size: 16 residues. The CDR3 loop reads CASSSDKTGRGETQYF. The CDR3 coding sequence is TGTGCCAGCAGTTCTGACAAAACAGGGAGGGGAGAGACCCAGTACTTC. Together with reference TRBV25-1 and TRBJ2-5, the CDR3 gives the full variable domain: EADIYQTPRYLVIGTGKKITLECSQTMGHDKMYWYQQDPGMELHLIHYSYGVNSTEKGDLSSESTVSRIRTEHFPLTLESARPSHTSQYLCASSSDKTGRGETQYFGPGTRLLVL.

The chain carries TRBV6-5 and TRBJ1-2, with 8 positions matching TRBD1. The length of the CDR3 is 16 residues. Germline lookup yields CDR1 MNHEY and CDR2 SVGAGI. The ends lost 2 bases at V and 8 bases at J; junction bases unmatched: 13. CDR3 residues: CASSYHGTTGVRGYTF. The DNA of the CDR3 is TGTGCCAGCAGTTACCACGGGACGACAGGGGTGAGAGGCTACACCTTC.